The 30 T cell receptor beta chains below were found in one sample sequenced in a study of CD8 T cells in ankylosing spondylitis (dated by TCRdb to 2016 to 2017). Their antigens are not known. Results the study describes overall, beyond this receptor: Blood from ankylosing spondylitis patients appeared to be characterized by a TCR beta motif made up of several highly homologous amino acid variants.

The library relied on 5' RACE. Sequencer: Illumina HiSeq 2500. In-frame beta chains were kept once TCRdb had trimmed the public reads at Q25 with fastp and called clones with MiXCR. Entries are consolidated by CDR3 protein sequence, retaining the most common genes and DNA. The sample table shows 750,000 to 850,000 distinct CDR3 sequences, and around 11% are seen once. The ten largest clones take up about 0.49% of the sample. Sequenced: blood, either unsorted or a sorted T cell fraction (not recorded which). Source of these receptors: a male donor with ankylosing spondylitis.

The chain combines TRBV20-1 with TRBJ2-5, with D hard to call. Per germline, CDR1 DFQATT and CDR2 SNEGSKA (reference sequence). Trimming took off 0 bases at V and 6 bases at J, with 14 bases between the two ends. CDR3 size: 14 residues. CDR3 in DNA: TGCAGTGCTAGAGACGCGTCGGGTTTGCAGACCCAGTACTTC. This gives the protein CSARDASGLQTQYF.

V is TRBV20-1 and J is TRBJ2-3; the match to TRBD2 covers 8 bases. V was clipped by 6 bases and J by 0 bases; unmatched bases: 11. The CDR3 extends over 16 amino acids. The germline CDR1 and CDR2 sequences are DFQATT and SNEGSKA (reference sequence). Written as DNA, the CDR3 is TGCAGTGCCCCCCCCCGGTCTAGCGGGAGCACAGATACGCAGTATTTT. Protein sequence: CSAPPRSSGSTDTQYF.

A few counts support this clonotype. This sequence joins TRBV28 and TRBJ1-1; maybe TRBD1 (6 bases). The ends were cut back, 6 bases at V and 4 bases at J, with 15 bases in the middle. This CDR3 is 14 amino acids long. In germline, CDR1 is MDHEN, CDR2 SYDVKM. The CDR3 sequence: CASRSTGMATEAFF. The CDR3 DNA reads as TGTGCCAGCAGGTCAACAGGGATGGCCACTGAAGCTTTCTTT.

This clonotype was observed at least ten times. The gene calls are TRBV5-1 and TRBJ2-4; D gene ambiguous. Germline CDR1 reads SGHRS; CDR2 reads YFSETQ. The CDR3 runs 13 residues. V was pared by 0 bases and J by 10 bases, with 11 bases between. CDR3 DNA: TGCGCCAGCAGCTTGGAAGAGAATCGGATTCAGTACTTC. It encodes CASSLEENRIQYF.

The rearrangement joins TRBV20-1 to TRBJ2-1; the D gene is possibly TRBD1 (5 bases). Trimming stripped 3 bases from V and 8 bases from J, with 14 bases between. Germline V CDR1 and CDR2: DFQATT, SNEGSKA (reference sequence). This CDR3 comprises 13 residues. This chain's CDR3 is CSARLGAVDEQFF. The CDR3 DNA is TGCAGTGCTAGGTTAGGGGCGGTCGATGAGCAGTTCTTC.

The sample holds many counts of this clonotype. The chain employs TRBV7-2 and TRBJ2-7; perhaps D is TRBD1 or TRBD2 (7 bases each). This CDR3 has 16 residues. V lost 4 bases, J lost 1 base, and 17 bases lay in between. CDR1 is SGHTA, CDR2 FQGNSA, per germline. CDR3 loop: CASSSARQGLSYEQYF. CDR3 DNA: TGTGCCAGCAGCTCAGCTCGACAGGGACTATCCTACGAGCAGTACTTC.

This clonotype was seen repeatedly, ten times or more. This chain uses TRBV12-3 or TRBV12-4 with TRBJ1-1; no firm D call. V was cut by 6 bases and J by 5 bases, with 13 bases left in between. The CDR3 has 13 residues. CDR3 DNA: TGTGCCAGCAGCCCCGAGCGGGAGACTGAAGCTTTCTTT. Its protein is CASSPERETEAFF.

This clonotype was counted between two and nine times. V gene TRBV4-3 combines with J gene TRBJ1-5; 7 nucleotides match TRBD1. The trim removed 5 bases at V and 9 bases at J, leaving 7 bases unmatched. Germline loops: CDR1 LGHNA, CDR2 YSLEER. CDR3 length: 13 residues. The CDR3, as DNA: TGCGCCAGCAGCTGGGACAGAAACGGGCCCCAGCATTTT. Translated, it gives CASSWDRNGPQHF.

The chain recombines TRBV28 with TRBJ2-7; weak D call: TRBD2 (7 bases). Germline assignment: CDR1 MDHEN and CDR2 SYDVKM. Trimming removed 3 bases at V and 0 bases at J, with 21 bases between. The CDR3 is 18 amino acids. CDR3 sequence: CASSLGGVGGHLSYEQYF. The CDR3 coding sequence is TGTGCCAGCAGTTTGGGGGGGGTTGGGGGACACCTCTCCTACGAGCAGTACTTC.

Ten or more counts support this clonotype. The rearrangement links TRBV7-2 to TRBJ1-4; perhaps TRBD1 as D (5 bases). Germline V gene sequence: CDR1 SGHTA, CDR2 FQGNSA. The CDR3 has 14 amino acids. The germline V and J ends were trimmed by 7 bases and 16 bases, with 25 bases remaining between them. The CDR3 protein is CASTLGPPEGKWFF. CDR3 bases: TGTGCCAGCACCTTGGGGCCCCCCGAGGGGAAGTGGTTTTTT.

Ten or more counts support this clonotype. This chain joins TRBV9 and TRBJ2-5, with unresolved D. There are 13 residues in the CDR3. The germline V gene encodes CDR1 SGDLS and CDR2 YYNGEE. V lost 0 bases and J lost 5, with 8 bases in between. The CDR3 nucleotides are TGTGCCAGCAGCGTAGGGGGTGGGGAGACCCAGTACTTC. It yields the protein CASSVGGGETQYF.

This clonotype came up a few times. Here the CDR3 DNA reads TGTGCCAGCAGTTACGACGACATATTCTTGTTCTTC. Protein sequence: CASSYDDIFLFF. The V and J genes are TRBV6-2 or TRBV6-3 and TRBJ2-1; D gene uncertain. The CDR3 is 12 amino acids. The V and J ends lost 2 bases and 15 bases respectively, with 14 bases between them. Germline CDR1 and CDR2: MNHEY and SVGEGT.

There are a few counts of this clonotype. The V call is TRBV11-2, the J call TRBJ1-5, with 7 bases aligning to TRBD1. This CDR3 spans 14 amino acids. Trimming cost V 5 bases and J 5 bases; bases outside gene matches: 6. CDR1 and CDR2 from the germline V gene are SGHAT and FQNNGV. CDR3 region: CASSPRQGYQPQHF. CDR3 DNA sequence: TGTGCCAGCAGCCCTAGACAGGGCTATCAGCCCCAGCATTTT.

There are a few counts of this clonotype. CDR3 in amino acids: CASSPSLSYEQYF. CDR3 nucleotides: TGTGCCAGCAGCCCTTCCTTGAGCTACGAGCAGTACTTC. The chain recombines TRBV7-8 with TRBJ2-7, with unresolved D. V lost 5 bases and J 3 bases, leaving 11 bases between the germline ends. The CDR3 consists of 13 residues. From germline, CDR1 is SGHVS and CDR2 FQNEAQ. Full variable domain (missing parts from reference TRBV7-8 and TRBJ2-7): GAGVSQSPRYKVAKRGQDVALRCDPISGHVSLFWYQQALGQGPEFLTYFQNEAQLDKSGLPSDRFFAERPEGSVSTLKIQRTQQEDSAVYLCASSPSLSYEQYFGPGTRLTVT.

The chain has TRBV25-1 and TRBJ2-1; 8 nucleotides align to TRBD2. Germline lookup yields CDR1 MGHDK and CDR2 SYGVNS. V lost 4 bases, J lost 2 bases, and 7 bases stayed unmatched. CDR3 size: 16 residues. The CDR3 coding sequence is TGTGCCAGCAGTGGATCTACCGGGAGGGCCTACAATGAGCAGTTCTTC. This codes for CASSGSTGRAYNEQFF.

The table lists this clonotype with a few counts. V gene TRBV7-2 combines with J gene TRBJ2-1; TRBD1 matches at 9 bases. The CDR3 has 15 residues. The germline V gene has CDR1 SGHTA and CDR2 FQGNSA. J gave up 5 bases and V 4 bases, and 6 bases lay outside the gene matches. This CDR3 reads CASSSHRGRDNEQFF. The CDR3 coding sequence is TGTGCCAGCAGCTCCCACAGGGGGCGGGACAATGAGCAGTTCTTC.

In this sample, this clonotype turned up a few times. The gene calls are TRBV20-1 and TRBJ2-3, with 10 bases identical to TRBD1. V gave up 2 bases and J gave up 5 bases; unmatched junction bases: 7. In germline, CDR1 is DFQATT, CDR2 SNEGSKA (reference sequence). The CDR3 is made up of 15 amino acids. The CDR3 DNA reads TGCAGTGCTAGACCGGGACAGGGGAATGTAGATACGCAGTATTTT. This translates into CSARPGQGNVDTQYF.

This clonotype was seen more than once but under ten times. This chain uses TRBV5-6 with TRBJ2-1; TRBD2 agrees at 7 bases. Germline values: CDR1 SGHDT, CDR2 YYEEEE. This CDR3 region has 17 residues. V was pared by 6 bases and J by 9 bases, with 21 bases of the junction left unmatched. CDR3 amino acids: CASNLNDIERGSIEQFF. CDR3 in DNA: TGTGCCAGCAACCTCAACGATATCGAGCGGGGTTCCATTGAGCAGTTCTTC. The variable domain in full, with the rest retrieved from reference TRBV5-6 and TRBJ2-1, is DAGVTQSPTHLIKTRGQQVTLRCSPKSGHDTVSWYQQALGQGPQFIFQYYEEEERQRGNFPDRFSGHQFPNYSSELNVNALLLGDSALYLCASNLNDIERGSIEQFFGPGTRLTVL.

There are a few counts of this clonotype. This chain joins TRBV4-2 and TRBJ2-2, with 9 bases fitting TRBD2. V lost 4 bases and J lost 3; bases outside the gene matches: 3. Germline CDR1 is LGHNA and CDR2 is YNFKEQ. The CDR3 is 15 amino acids. The DNA for the CDR3 is TGTGCCAGCAGCCGGGCGGGAGGGGACACCGGGGAGCTGTTTTTT. Protein: CASSRAGGDTGELFF.

The rearrangement joins TRBV6-1 to TRBJ2-4, with a weak D call TRBD2 (6 bases). Germline V lookup: CDR1 MNHNS, CDR2 SASEGT. CDR3 length equals 15 residues. V was cut by 6 bases and J by 8 bases, with 20 bases left in between. CDR3 loop: CASSLPERGGDIQYF. For the CDR3, the DNA is TGTGCCAGCAGCCTCCCCGAGCGAGGCGGGGACATTCAGTACTTC.

In its sample, this clonotype was seen a few times. This chain uses TRBV28 with TRBJ1-5, with D possibly being TRBD1 (5 bases). Trimming took off 7 bases at V and 2 bases at J, with 18 bases between the two ends. The CDR3 extends over 16 amino acids. CDR1 is MDHEN, CDR2 SYDVKM, per germline. CDR3 in amino acids: CASTVFGQGGNQPQHF. For the CDR3, the DNA is TGTGCCAGCACGGTCTTTGGGCAGGGCGGCAATCAGCCCCAGCATTTT.

This clonotype was detected a few times. The gene calls are TRBV11-2 and TRBJ2-1; 16 nucleotides align to TRBD2. The V segment lost 7 bases and the J segment 3 bases; nucleotides outside the gene matches: 12. CDR3 size: 19 residues. Germline loops: CDR1 SGHAT, CDR2 FQNNGV. The CDR3 coding sequence is TGTGCCAGCATCCCCCGGGGACTAGCGGGAGGGACCTACTACAATGAGCAGTTCTTC. Amino acids: CASIPRGLAGGTYYNEQFF.

This clonotype has more than one count but fewer than ten. As DNA, the CDR3 is TGTGCCAGCCAGGGACAGGGGGCTGGAAACACTGAAGCTTTCTTT. The encoded protein is CASQGQGAGNTEAFF. The chain recombines TRBV2 with TRBJ1-1; 12 nucleotides align to TRBD1. The germline CDR1 and CDR2 sequences are SNHLY and FYNNEI. V lost 8 bases, J lost 2 bases, and 6 bases stayed unmatched. The CDR3 covers 15 residues.

This clonotype appeared a few times. The genes are TRBV7-2 and TRBJ1-1; D is undetermined. This CDR3 has 12 residues. Germline V gene sequence: CDR1 SGHTA, CDR2 FQGNSA. Trimming took off 6 bases at V and 3 bases at J, with 8 bases between the two ends. The CDR3 region is CASSKTYTEAFF. Here the CDR3 DNA reads TGTGCCAGCAGTAAGACTTACACTGAAGCTTTCTTT.

V and J are TRBV5-1 and TRBJ2-1, with 11 bases identical to TRBD2. The CDR3 is 16 residues long. The V gene's germline CDR1 is SGHRS and CDR2 YFSETQ. Trimming cost V 3 bases and J 4 bases; bases outside gene matches: 6. CDR3 sequence reads: CASSWGLAASYNEQFF. CDR3 DNA sequence: TGCGCCAGCAGCTGGGGACTAGCGGCCTCATACAATGAGCAGTTCTTC.

At least ten counts were recorded for this clonotype. The chain carries TRBV12-5 and TRBJ2-1, with D perhaps being TRBD1 or TRBD2 (6 bases each). The germline gives CDR1 LGHNT, CDR2 FRNRAP. The CDR3 is 16 amino acids. The V end lost 5 bases, the J end lost 4 bases, and 18 bases lay between the germline ends. The CDR3 DNA follows: TGTGCTAGTGGTACCCAGGGGACTCGATTTTACAATGAGCAGTTCTTC. It encodes CASGTQGTRFYNEQFF. Drawing the rest from reference TRBV12-5 and TRBJ2-1, the complete variable domain is DARVTQTPRHKVTEMGQEVTMRCQPILGHNTVFWYRQTMMQGLELLAYFRNRAPLDDSGMPKDRFSAEMPDATLATLKIQPSEPRDSAVYFCASGTQGTRFYNEQFFGPGTRLTVL.

In this sample, this clonotype turned up a few times. The rearrangement joins TRBV20-1 to TRBJ2-5; a possible D gene is TRBD1 (5 bases). The CDR3 extends over 13 amino acids. CDR1 and CDR2 from the germline V gene are DFQATT and SNEGSKA (reference sequence). V lost 3 bases and J 5 bases, leaving 13 bases between the germline ends. CDR3 sequence (DNA): TGCAGTGCTAGCAGCGCCAACAGGGAGACCCAGTACTTC. Translating gives CSASSANRETQYF.

This clonotype was seen repeatedly, ten times or more. The chain recombines TRBV9 with TRBJ2-2; D might be TRBD2 (6 bases). The V end was cut by 5 bases, the J end by 6 bases, with 14 bases between. CDR1 is SGDLS and CDR2 is YYNGEE in the germline V gene. This CDR3 has 14 residues. CDR3 loop: CASRPMGGAGELFF. CDR3 coding DNA: TGTGCCAGCAGGCCAATGGGCGGGGCCGGGGAGCTGTTTTTT.

CDR3 sequence (DNA): TGTGCCAGCAGCCTCCTCTTTCTATATGGCTACACCTTC. Protein sequence: CASSLLFLYGYTF. This chain uses TRBV7-2 with TRBJ1-2, with D unclear. Germline V CDR1 and CDR2: SGHTA, FQGNSA. Trimming cost V 5 bases and J 5 bases, with 12 bases left between them. The CDR3 is made up of 13 amino acids.

The table lists this clonotype with a few counts. The V gene is TRBV4-3, the J gene TRBJ2-1; 9 nucleotides line up with TRBD2. CDR1 LGHNA and CDR2 YSLEER come from the germline V gene. Trimming removed 4 bases from V and 3 bases from J; junction bases left unmatched: 7. This CDR3 spans 16 amino acids. Here the CDR3 reads CASSRAGGTIYNEQFF. CDR3 in DNA: TGCGCCAGCAGCCGGGCGGGAGGGACGATCTACAATGAGCAGTTCTTC.